Here is one T cell receptor (beta chain) with its context. Original data processing: For nucleated cells, counts were estimated from reference gene primer amplification. The method was immunoSEQ multiplex PCR; TCRdb's version includes in-frame clones alone and lacks a portion of them. The V and J calls and clone size are taken from that table; D and trimming were inferred from the DNA. The sample lists 95,000 or so clones, over 70% occurring once. The entry originates in a study of blood T cell repertoires in COVID-19. Study summary: COVID-19 samples, acute and convalescent, were from the United States, Italy and Spain. Sources were T cells, B-cell-depleted T cells, or PBMCs; the material itself was cDNA or gDNA.

CDR3 size: 15 residues. V gave up 7 bases and J gave up 3 bases, with 13 bases separating them. Germline CDR1 reads LNHDA; CDR2 reads SQIVND (reference sequence). V gene TRBV19 combines with J gene TRBJ1-6; no clear D. Sequencing was performed on peripheral blood. This clonotype originated in a man older than 75 with active or convalescent COVID-19. CDR3 nucleotide sequence: TGTGCCAGTAAGGAGGGTGGCAACTATAATTCACCCCTCCACTTT. Amino acids: CASKEGGNYNSPLHF.